These T cell receptor beta chains were read from a single sample in a study of blood T cell repertoires in COVID-19. Using immunoSEQ multiplex PCR, the repertoire was profiled, and TCRdb retains in-frame clones only, with some absent. This table has approximately 240,000 clones, around 83% appearing once. Sequencing used PBMCs or T cells enriched from blood (not recorded which). The receptors originated from a woman in her thirties or forties with acute COVID-19. The CDR3 runs from the conserved cysteine through the conserved F or W. D genes are given only for firm matches. Expanded clones are given a class, and other clones once, few, many or no size at all.

>TRBV18|13|NA|NA|TRBJ2-7
CASSPQETYEQYF
TGTGCCAGCTCACCTCAGGAAACCTACGAGCAGTACTTC
>TRBV6-5|13|NA|NA|TRBJ2-2
CASETGFNGELFF
TGTGCCAGCGAAACAGGGTTTAACGGGGAGCTGTTTTTT
>TRBV30|14|NA|NA|TRBJ1-2
CAWISRRFPYGYTF
TGTGCCTGGATATCGCGCCGTTTCCCCTATGGCTACACCTTC
>TRBV10-2|13|NA|NA|TRBJ1-1
CASRGTTYTEAFF
TGCGCCAGCAGGGGGACAACATACACTGAAGCTTTCTTT
>TRBV7-2|14|NA|once|TRBJ1-3
CASSLVFSGNTIYF
TGTGCCAGCAGCTTAGTCTTCTCTGGAAACACCATATATTTT
>TRBV19|15|NA|NA|TRBJ2-7
CASSDEAGLAYEQYF
TGTGCCAGTAGTGACGAAGCAGGACTTGCCTACGAGCAGTACTTC
>TRBV18|13|NA|once|TRBJ2-7
CASSRGTAYEQYF
TGTGCCAGCTCCCGGGGGACAGCCTACGAGCAGTACTTC
>TRBV7-2|14|TRBD1|once|TRBJ1-5
CASSPGQKYQPQHF
TGTGCCAGCAGCCCGGGACAGAAATATCAGCCCCAGCATTTT
>TRBV30|15|TRBD1|NA|TRBJ1-2
CAWSAGLGRGDGYTF
TGTGCCTGGAGTGCCGGGTTGGGCAGGGGGGATGGCTACACCTTC
>TRBV19|16|NA|NA|TRBJ1-2
CASSLRRTGMTYGYTF
TGTGCCAGTAGTCTCCGCCGCACGGGGATGACCTATGGCTACACCTTC
>TRBV7-9|15|NA|NA|TRBJ1-1
CASSYVGGMNTEAFF
TGTGCCAGCAGCTATGTTGGGGGGATGAACACTGAAGCTTTCTTT